A single sample is the source of the 20 T cell receptor beta chains below, sequenced in a study of Graves' ophthalmopathy and Graves' hyperthyroidism. Amplified material comprised TCR beta CDR3 regions derived from RNA transcripts. The first round was an RT-PCR with HTBI primers, and the second round was a multiplex PCR. One entry per CDR3 protein results from TCRdb running MiXCR on the multiplex PCR reads. There are approximately 210,000 distinct CDR3 sequences in the sample; 25% to 30% occur only once, and around 10% lies in the top ten. Material: peripheral blood. Receptors originate from a man in his fifties or sixties with Graves' ophthalmopathy.

This clonotype was seen many times. The chain couples TRBV19 to TRBJ2-2; 9 bases align to TRBD1. The germline V gene has CDR1 LNHDA and CDR2 SQIVND (reference sequence). CDR3 length equals 15 residues. The V segment lost 1 base and the J segment 6 bases; nucleotides outside the gene matches: 3. The CDR3 region has the DNA TGTGCCAGTAGTATAGTTAGGACAGGGGCCGGGGAGCTGTTTTTT. Translation: CASSIVRTGAGELFF.

This clonotype showed up many times. V and J are TRBV6-5 and TRBJ2-4; TRBD1 aligns across 7 bases. The CDR3 loop spans 16 amino acids. The germline V gene encodes CDR1 MNHEY and CDR2 SVGAGI. Unmatched junction bases numbered 8, after V lost 5 bases and J lost 1 base. The CDR3 DNA follows: TGTGCCAGCAGTCACACAGGGGTGATGGCCAAAAACATTCAGTACTTC. This encodes CASSHTGVMAKNIQYF.

This clonotype was observed at least ten times. The chain employs TRBV4-3 and TRBJ2-6; TRBD1 aligns across 9 bases. Looked up from germline, CDR1 is LGHNA and CDR2 is YSLEER. V shed 4 bases and J 0 bases; nucleotides not matched to a gene: 10. The CDR3 length is 19 residues. CDR3: CASSRTTGQGISGANVLTF. CDR3 coding DNA: TGCGCCAGCAGCCGTACCACGGGACAGGGTATCTCTGGGGCCAACGTCCTGACTTTC.

This clonotype was seen ten or more times. The chain couples TRBV4-1 to TRBJ1-2, with 8 bases lining up with TRBD1. Germline lookup yields CDR1 MGHRA and CDR2 YSYEKL. With V trimmed by 0 bases and J by 4 bases, 4 bases remained unmatched. CDR3 length: 15 amino acids. CDR3: CASSQDGQGTYGYTF. The DNA of the CDR3 is TGCGCCAGCAGCCAAGATGGACAGGGAACCTATGGCTACACCTTC.

This sequence joins TRBV28 and TRBJ1-1; D not resolved. The length of the CDR3 is 15 residues. Germline loops: CDR1 MDHEN, CDR2 SYDVKM. V lost 2 bases and J lost 4, with 14 bases in between. The CDR3 bases are TGTGCCAGCAGTTTAGTACGAAGGGTATCCACTGAAGCTTTCTTT. Protein product: CASSLVRRVSTEAFF.

This clonotype was seen once. This chain links TRBV28 with TRBJ1-1; D gene unclear. Trimming stripped 1 base from V and 0 bases from J, with 9 bases between. Germline V CDR1 and CDR2: MDHEN, SYDVKM. The CDR3 spans 15 residues. CDR3 nucleotides: TGTGCCAGCAGTTTATCCGGGCAGCTGAACACTGAAGCTTTCTTT. It yields the protein CASSLSGQLNTEAFF.

In this sample, this clonotype turned up many times. The junction and the germline gene differ at one end; a read error may be behind it. The gene calls are TRBV20-1 and TRBJ1-1; D gene unclear. Germline V gene lookup returns CDR1 DFQATT and CDR2 SNEGSKA (reference sequence). The CDR3 contains 10 residues. Written as DNA, the CDR3 is TGCAGCGCAGAGAACACTGACGCTTTCTTT. Translating it yields CSAENTDAFF.

This clonotype showed up many times. The V and J genes are TRBV7-3 and TRBJ2-5; the D is unclear. Trimming stripped 7 bases from V and 5 bases from J, with 8 bases between. Germline lookup yields CDR1 SGHTA and CDR2 FQGTGA. This CDR3 is built from 11 residues. The CDR3 loop is CASKEWETQYF. CDR3 sequence (DNA): TGTGCCAGCAAAGAGTGGGAGACCCAGTACTTC.

There are many counts of this clonotype. This chain links TRBV7-2 with TRBJ2-7; no reliable D call. Germline V CDR1 and CDR2: SGHTA, FQGNSA. This CDR3 contains 14 residues. V dropped 5 bases and J dropped 1 base, with 12 bases sitting between them. The CDR3: CASSPRLISYEQYF. The DNA of the CDR3 is TGTGCCAGCAGCCCCCGCCTCATATCCTACGAGCAGTACTTC.

This clonotype was counted a single time. The rearrangement uses TRBV20-1 and TRBJ2-5; 9 bases agree with TRBD2. V dropped 0 bases and J dropped 1; count of bases not matched to a gene: 3. The CDR3 covers 15 residues. CDR1 and CDR2 (germline): DFQATT, SNEGSKA (reference sequence). CDR3 nucleotides: TGCAGTGCTAGAGATTTTAGCGGGAGCCAAGAGACCCAGTACTTC. As protein: CSARDFSGSQETQYF.

Many counts were recorded for this clonotype. This chain links TRBV24-1 with TRBJ1-1, with 7 bases that match TRBD1. Germline CDR1 is KGHDR and CDR2 is SFDVKD. This CDR3 is built from 16 residues. The trim removed 2 bases at V and 0 bases at J, leaving 5 bases unmatched. The CDR3 loop is CATSDSSGGLNTEAFF. DNA of the CDR3: TGTGCCACCAGTGATTCCTCAGGGGGGCTGAACACTGAAGCTTTCTTT.

The chain recombines TRBV5-1 with TRBJ2-7, with unresolved D. The germline gives CDR1 SGHRS, CDR2 YFSETQ. The CDR3 spans 15 residues. Trimming stripped 2 bases from V and 0 bases from J, with 12 bases between. The CDR3 protein is CASSFELESSYEQYF. As DNA, the CDR3 is TGCGCCAGCAGCTTCGAACTTGAATCCTCCTACGAGCAGTACTTC.

This clonotype was recorded many times. The chain carries TRBV5-1 and TRBJ2-7; 11 bases line up with TRBD1. V was pared by 3 bases and J by 4 bases, with 3 bases of the junction left unmatched. The CDR3 contains 14 residues. CDR1 is SGHRS and CDR2 is YFSETQ in the germline V gene. Written as DNA, the CDR3 is TGCGCCAGCAGCTCGGGGACAGGGGGTTACGAGCAGTACTTC. Translation gives CASSSGTGGYEQYF.

The V call is TRBV27, the J call TRBJ2-5; 12 nucleotides line up with TRBD2. This CDR3 comprises 13 residues. The germline gives CDR1 MNHEY, CDR2 SMNVEV (reference sequence). The J segment lost 7 bases and the V segment lost 5 bases, leaving 2 bases of the junction unmatched. DNA for the CDR3: TGTGCCAGCAGTCCGGGACTAGCGGGGACCCAGTACTTC. The encoded protein is CASSPGLAGTQYF.

There are many counts of this clonotype. The V and J genes are TRBV6-1 and TRBJ2-7, with 7 nucleotides matching TRBD1. Trimming removed 4 bases from V and 3 bases from J; junction bases left unmatched: 9. The CDR3 covers 15 residues. The germline gives CDR1 MNHNS, CDR2 SASEGT. CDR3 DNA sequence: TGTGCCAGCAGTGCCCTACAGGGGAGCCACTACGAGCAGTACTTC. This translates into CASSALQGSHYEQYF.

The rearrangement uses TRBV6-1 and TRBJ2-5; D not certain. V lost 5 bases to trimming and J lost 0 bases, with 19 bases between them. The CDR3 length is 17 residues. The germline gives CDR1 MNHNS, CDR2 SASEGT. For the CDR3, the DNA is TGTGCCAGCAGTCCCCCGGTCCGCACTCCAAACCAAGAGACCCAGTACTTC. It is translated as CASSPPVRTPNQETQYF.

This chain joins TRBV28 and TRBJ1-1; D not certain. The CDR3 consists of 12 residues. Germline CDR1 MDHEN, CDR2 SYDVKM. With 7 bases removed from V and 1 base from J, the gap between germline ends came to 7 bases. The CDR3: CASTHQNTEAFF. The CDR3 bases are TGTGCCAGCACCCACCAGAACACTGAAGCTTTCTTT.

This clonotype was observed at least ten times. The rearrangement uses TRBV2 and TRBJ1-1; a possible D gene is TRBD1 (6 bases). There are 17 residues in the CDR3. CDR1 SNHLY and CDR2 FYNNEI come from the germline V gene. The germline V and J ends were trimmed by 2 bases and 0 bases, with 16 bases remaining between them. The CDR3 region has the DNA TGTGCCAGCAGTGAAAAACAGGGAAGGGGGATGAACACTGAAGCTTTCTTT. This encodes CASSEKQGRGMNTEAFF.

Many counts were recorded for this clonotype. The rearrangement uses TRBV6-5 and TRBJ2-7; D is perhaps TRBD2 (5 bases). CDR3 length: 16 amino acids. The germline CDR1 and CDR2 sequences are MNHEY and SVGAGI. V was pared by 2 bases and J by 3 bases, with 17 bases between. The CDR3 spells CASSYEPSRAIYEQYF. The CDR3 DNA reads TGTGCCAGCAGTTACGAGCCTAGCCGAGCAATCTACGAGCAGTACTTC.

The rearrangement joins TRBV11-2 to TRBJ1-2; possible D gene TRBD1, 5 bases. Germline assignment: CDR1 SGHAT and CDR2 FQNNGV. V was clipped by 5 bases and J by 4 bases, with 11 bases between them. This CDR3 has 13 amino acids. The CDR3 loop is CASSPATAYGYTF. The CDR3, as DNA: TGTGCCAGCAGCCCGGCGACAGCCTATGGCTACACCTTC.